These T cell receptor beta chains were read from a single sample in a study of T cells in localized non-small cell lung cancer. Assay: immunoSEQ multiplex PCR; the TCRdb copy retains only in-frame clones and omits some. The sample lists about 15,000 clones, about 85% occurring once. Specimen: peripheral blood, collected before any cancer treatment. These receptors originate from an older female donor with stage I squamous cell lung carcinoma. Both conserved end residues are trimmed from each CDR3. Part of the rows lack a size; the others show once, few, many or a class for expanded clones.

15 TRBJ2-3 - TRBV7-3 ASSLTGTSGGGDTQY
14 TRBJ2-3 - TRBV15 ATSRDLAGATDTQY
12 TRBJ1-2 - TRBV6-1 ASSVRVSIYGYT
11 TRBJ2-2 once TRBV7-2 ASSPRLGGELF
11 TRBJ2-2 - TRBV29-1 SVDGANTGELF
17 TRBJ2-1 - TRBV6-8 ASNPRSPPGRGGHNEQF
12 TRBJ1-1 - TRBV7-9 ASSRRVSNTEAF
12 TRBJ2-1 - TRBV2 ASISGGAPNEQF
15 TRBJ2-7 - TRBV4-3 ASSQFIAGGSSYEQY
12 TRBJ2-7 few TRBV5-6 ASSLAYSTYEQY
11 TRBJ1-5 few TRBV6-5 ASSYGGFQPQH